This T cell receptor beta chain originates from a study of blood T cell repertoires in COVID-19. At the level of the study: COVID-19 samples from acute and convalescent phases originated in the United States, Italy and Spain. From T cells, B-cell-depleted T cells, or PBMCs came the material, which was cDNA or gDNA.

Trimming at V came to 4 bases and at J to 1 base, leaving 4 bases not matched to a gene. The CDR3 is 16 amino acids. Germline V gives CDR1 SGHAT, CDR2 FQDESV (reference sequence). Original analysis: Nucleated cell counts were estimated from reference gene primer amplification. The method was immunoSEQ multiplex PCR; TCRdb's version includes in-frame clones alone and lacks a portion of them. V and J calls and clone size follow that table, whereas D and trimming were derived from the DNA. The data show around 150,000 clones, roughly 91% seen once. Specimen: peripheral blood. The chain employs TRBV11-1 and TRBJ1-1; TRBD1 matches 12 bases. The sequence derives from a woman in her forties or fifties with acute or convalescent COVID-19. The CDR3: CASSSRDRGRNTEAFF. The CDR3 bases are TGTGCCAGCAGCTCCCGGGACAGGGGGCGGAACACTGAAGCTTTCTTT. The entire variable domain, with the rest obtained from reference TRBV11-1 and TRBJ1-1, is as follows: EAEVAQSPRYKITEKSQAVAFWCDPISGHATLYWYRQILGQGPELLVQFQDESVVDDSQLPKDRFSAERLKGVDSTLKIQPAELGDSAMYLCASSSRDRGRNTEAFFGQGTRLTVV.